This TCR beta chain is from a study of shared clonotypes between healthy human individuals. Study outcomes and limitations: The study found lower generation probabilities in non-shared clonotypes than in those shared by all four donors. Among four donors, roughly 5.5% of naive CD4 clonotypes were found in common.

Trimming removed 5 bases at V and 0 bases at J, with 8 bases between. CDR3 length equals 14 residues. CDR1 MNHEY and CDR2 SVGAGI come from the germline V gene. The naive CD8 fraction comprised CD45RO-negative cells positively selected for CCR7 and excluded terminally differentiated effector memory CD45RA+ cells. On this clone itself: Its antigen is currently unknown.

Sorted-subset replicate PCRs used approximately 190 ng of genomic DNA. This amount corresponded to about 30,000 T cell genomes. Assay used: immunoSEQ multiplex PCR; TCRdb lists only in-frame clones, some missing. The repertoire includes 660,000 or so clones, approximately 96% of them detected once, and less than 0.13% sits in the top ten. What was sequenced was naive CD8+ T cells sorted from blood. The TCR was taken from a woman in her thirties in good health. This chain connects TRBV6-5 to TRBJ1-5; D remains ambiguous. CDR3 DNA: TGTGCCAGCAGTGACTATTATAGCAATCAGCCCCAGCATTTT. This encodes CASSDYYSNQPQHF.